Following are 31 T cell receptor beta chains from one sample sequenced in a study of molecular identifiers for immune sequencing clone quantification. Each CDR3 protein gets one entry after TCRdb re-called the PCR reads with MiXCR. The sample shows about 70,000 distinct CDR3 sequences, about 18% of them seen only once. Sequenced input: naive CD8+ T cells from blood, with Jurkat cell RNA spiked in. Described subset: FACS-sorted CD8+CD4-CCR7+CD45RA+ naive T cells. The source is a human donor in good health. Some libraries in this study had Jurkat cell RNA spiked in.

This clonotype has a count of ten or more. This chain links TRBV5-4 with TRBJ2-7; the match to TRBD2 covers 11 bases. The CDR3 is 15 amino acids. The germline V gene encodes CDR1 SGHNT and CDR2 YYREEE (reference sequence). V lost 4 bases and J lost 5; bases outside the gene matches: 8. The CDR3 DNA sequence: TGTGCCAGCAGCGCAATCCTAGCGGGAGGCAACGAGCAGTACTTC. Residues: CASSAILAGGNEQYF.

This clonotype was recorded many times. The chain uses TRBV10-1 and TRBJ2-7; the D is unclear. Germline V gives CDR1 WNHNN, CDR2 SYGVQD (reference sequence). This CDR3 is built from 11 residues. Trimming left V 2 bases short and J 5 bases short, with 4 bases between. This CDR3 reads CASSEGHEQYF. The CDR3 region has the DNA TGCGCCAGCAGTGAGGGCCACGAGCAGTACTTC.

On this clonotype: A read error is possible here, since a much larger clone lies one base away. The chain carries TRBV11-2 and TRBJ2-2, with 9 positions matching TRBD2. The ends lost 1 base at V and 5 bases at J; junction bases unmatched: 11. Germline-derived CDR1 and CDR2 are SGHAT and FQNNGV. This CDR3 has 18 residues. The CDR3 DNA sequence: TGTGCCAGCAGCTTAGTCTTCGGGACTAGCACTATAACCGGGGAGCTGTTTTTT. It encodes CASSLVFGTSTITGELFF.

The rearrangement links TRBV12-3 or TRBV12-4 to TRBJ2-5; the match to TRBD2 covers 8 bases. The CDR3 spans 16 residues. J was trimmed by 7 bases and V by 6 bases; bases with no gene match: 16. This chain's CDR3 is CASSQRGGRPEGTQYF. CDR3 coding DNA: TGTGCCAGCAGCCAACGGGGCGGGAGGCCAGAAGGGACCCAGTACTTC.

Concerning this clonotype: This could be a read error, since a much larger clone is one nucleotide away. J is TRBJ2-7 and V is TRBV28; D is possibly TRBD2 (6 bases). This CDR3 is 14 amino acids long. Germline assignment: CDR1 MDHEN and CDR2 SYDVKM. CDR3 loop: CAGSLGGMSYEQYF. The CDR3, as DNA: TGTGCCGGCAGTTTAGGCGGGATGTCATACGAGCAGTACTTC.

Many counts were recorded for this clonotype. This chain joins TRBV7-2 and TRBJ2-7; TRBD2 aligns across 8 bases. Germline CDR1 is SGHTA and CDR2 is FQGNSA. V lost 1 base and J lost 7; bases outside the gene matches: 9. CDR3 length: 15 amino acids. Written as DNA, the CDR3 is TGTGCCAGCAGCTTAGTGGCCGGGAGGGCTCGGGAGCAGTACTTC. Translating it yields CASSLVAGRAREQYF.

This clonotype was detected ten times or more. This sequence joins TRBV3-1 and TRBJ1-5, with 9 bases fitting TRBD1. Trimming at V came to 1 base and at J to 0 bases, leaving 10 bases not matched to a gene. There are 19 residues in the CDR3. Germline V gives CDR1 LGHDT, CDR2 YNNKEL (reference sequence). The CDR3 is CASSQGPGQGLDSNQPQHF. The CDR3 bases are TGTGCCAGCAGCCAAGGTCCGGGACAGGGACTTGATAGCAATCAGCCCCAGCATTTT.

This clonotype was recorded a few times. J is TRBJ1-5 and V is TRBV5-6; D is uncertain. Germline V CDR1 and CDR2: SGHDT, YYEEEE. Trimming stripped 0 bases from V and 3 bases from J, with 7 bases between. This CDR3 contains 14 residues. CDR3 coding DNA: TGTGCCAGCAGCTTGGTACAAGACAATCAGCCCCAGCATTTT. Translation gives CASSLVQDNQPQHF.

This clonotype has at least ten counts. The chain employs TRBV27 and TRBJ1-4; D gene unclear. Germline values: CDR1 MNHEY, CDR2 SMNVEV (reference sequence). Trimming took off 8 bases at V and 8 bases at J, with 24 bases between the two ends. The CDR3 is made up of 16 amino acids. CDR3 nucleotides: TGTGCCAGCGGACCCTATGGAGTCAGCTCCTTGGAAAAACTGTTTTTT. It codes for CASGPYGVSSLEKLFF.

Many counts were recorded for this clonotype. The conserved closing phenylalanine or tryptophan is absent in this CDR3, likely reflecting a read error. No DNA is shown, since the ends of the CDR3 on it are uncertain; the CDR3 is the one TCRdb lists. This CDR3 is CASSPGHTL. This chain connects TRBV7-9 to TRBJ1-2. The CDR3 is made up of 9 amino acids, end residues included. The germline V gene has CDR1 SEHNR and CDR2 FQNEAQ (reference sequence).

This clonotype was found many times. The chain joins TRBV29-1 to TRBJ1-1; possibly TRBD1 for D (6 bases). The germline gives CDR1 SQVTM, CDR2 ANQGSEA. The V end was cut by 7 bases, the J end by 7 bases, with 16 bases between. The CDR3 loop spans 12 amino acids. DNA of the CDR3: TGCAGCGCTGAGACAGGCAGCTATGAAGCTTTCTTT. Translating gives CSAETGSYEAFF.

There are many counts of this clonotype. CDR3 sequence reads: CASSTHSNQPQHF. CDR3 DNA: TGTGCCAGCAGCACTCATAGCAATCAGCCCCAGCATTTT. V usage is TRBV7-2 and J usage is TRBJ1-5; no firm D call. The CDR3 consists of 13 residues. Germline lookup yields CDR1 SGHTA and CDR2 FQGNSA. V was pared by 5 bases and J by 0 bases, with 5 bases between.

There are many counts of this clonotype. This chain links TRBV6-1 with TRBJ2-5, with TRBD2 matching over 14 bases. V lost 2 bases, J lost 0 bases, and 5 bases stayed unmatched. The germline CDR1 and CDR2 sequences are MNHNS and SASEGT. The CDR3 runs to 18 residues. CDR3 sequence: CASSESGLAGVYQETQYF. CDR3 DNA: TGTGCCAGCAGTGAATCGGGACTAGCGGGAGTGTACCAAGAGACCCAGTACTTC.

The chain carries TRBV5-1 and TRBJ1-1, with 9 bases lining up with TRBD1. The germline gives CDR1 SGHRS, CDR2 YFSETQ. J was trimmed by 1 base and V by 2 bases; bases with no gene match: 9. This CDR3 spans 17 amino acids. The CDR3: CASSLQGAPYANTEAFF. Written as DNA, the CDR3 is TGCGCCAGCAGCTTACAGGGGGCCCCTTACGCGAACACTGAAGCTTTCTTT.

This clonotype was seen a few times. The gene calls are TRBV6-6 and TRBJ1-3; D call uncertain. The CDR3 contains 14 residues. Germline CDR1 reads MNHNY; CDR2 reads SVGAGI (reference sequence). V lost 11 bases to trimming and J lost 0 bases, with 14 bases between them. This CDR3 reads CAGPRRTSGNTIYF. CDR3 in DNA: TGTGCCGGACCCCGGCGGACCTCTGGAAACACCATATATTTT.

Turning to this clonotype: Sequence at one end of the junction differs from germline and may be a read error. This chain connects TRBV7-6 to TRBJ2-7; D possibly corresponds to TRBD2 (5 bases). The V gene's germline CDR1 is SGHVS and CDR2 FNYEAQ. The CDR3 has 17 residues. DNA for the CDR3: TGTGCCAGCAGCTTAGCGCCCTGGCGGATGGACTCCTACGAGCAGCACTTC. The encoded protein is CASSLAPWRMDSYEQHF.

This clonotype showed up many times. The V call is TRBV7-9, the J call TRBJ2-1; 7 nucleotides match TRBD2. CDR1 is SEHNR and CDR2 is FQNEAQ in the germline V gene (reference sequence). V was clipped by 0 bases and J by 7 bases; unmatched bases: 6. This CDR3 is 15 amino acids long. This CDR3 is CASSLARGRLNEQFF. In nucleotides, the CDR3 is TGTGCCAGCAGCTTAGCTCGCGGGAGACTGAATGAGCAGTTCTTC. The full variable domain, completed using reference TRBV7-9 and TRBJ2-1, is DTGVSQNPRHKITKRGQNVTFRCDPISEHNRLYWYRQTLGQGPEFLTYFQNEAQLEKSRLLSDRFSAERPKGSFSTLEIQRTEQGDSAMYLCASSLARGRLNEQFFGPGTRLTVL.

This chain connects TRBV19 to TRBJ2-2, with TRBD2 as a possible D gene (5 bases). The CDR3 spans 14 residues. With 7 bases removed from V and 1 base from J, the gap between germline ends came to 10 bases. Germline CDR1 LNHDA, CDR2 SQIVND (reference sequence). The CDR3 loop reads CASTGGLNTGELFF. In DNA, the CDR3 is TGTGCCAGTACGGGCGGGCTGAACACCGGGGAGCTGTTTTTT.

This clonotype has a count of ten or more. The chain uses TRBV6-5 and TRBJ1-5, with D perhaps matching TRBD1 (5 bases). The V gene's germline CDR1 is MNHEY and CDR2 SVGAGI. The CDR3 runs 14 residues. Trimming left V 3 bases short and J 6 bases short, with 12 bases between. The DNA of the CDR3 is TGTGCCAGCAGTTATCTCGCAGGGAGTCAGCCCCAGCATTTT. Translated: CASSYLAGSQPQHF.

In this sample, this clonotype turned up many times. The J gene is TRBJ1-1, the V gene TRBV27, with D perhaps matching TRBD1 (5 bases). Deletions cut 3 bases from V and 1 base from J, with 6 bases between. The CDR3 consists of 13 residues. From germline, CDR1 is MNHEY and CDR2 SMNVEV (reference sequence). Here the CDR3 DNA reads TGTGCCAGCAGTTTTACAGGGAACACTGAAGCTTTCTTT. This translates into CASSFTGNTEAFF.

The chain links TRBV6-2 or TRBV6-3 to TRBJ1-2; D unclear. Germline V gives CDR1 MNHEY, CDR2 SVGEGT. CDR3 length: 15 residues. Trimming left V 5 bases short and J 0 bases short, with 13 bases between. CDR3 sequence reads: CASSPRGGANYGYTF. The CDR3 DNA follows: TGTGCCAGCAGTCCTAGAGGCGGCGCTAACTATGGCTACACCTTC.

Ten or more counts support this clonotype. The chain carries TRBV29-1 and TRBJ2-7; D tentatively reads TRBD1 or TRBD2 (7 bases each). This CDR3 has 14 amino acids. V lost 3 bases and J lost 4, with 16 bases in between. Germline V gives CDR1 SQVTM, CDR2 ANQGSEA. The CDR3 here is CSVDSGRGGYEQYF. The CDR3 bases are TGCAGCGTTGATTCTGGCAGGGGGGGATACGAGCAGTACTTC.

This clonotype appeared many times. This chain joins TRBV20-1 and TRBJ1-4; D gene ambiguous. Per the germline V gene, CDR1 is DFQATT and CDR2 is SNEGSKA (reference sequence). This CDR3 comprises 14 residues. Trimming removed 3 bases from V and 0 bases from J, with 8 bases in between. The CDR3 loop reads CSARSKTTNEKLFF. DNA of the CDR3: TGCAGTGCTAGGTCGAAGACAACTAATGAAAAACTGTTTTTT.

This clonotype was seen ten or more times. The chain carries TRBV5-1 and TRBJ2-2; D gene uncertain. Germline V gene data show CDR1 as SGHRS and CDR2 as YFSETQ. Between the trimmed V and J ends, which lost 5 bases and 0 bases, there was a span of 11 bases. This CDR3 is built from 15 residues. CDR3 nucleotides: TGCGCCAGCAGTTTATGGACGGCGAACACCGGGGAGCTGTTTTTT. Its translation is CASSLWTANTGELFF. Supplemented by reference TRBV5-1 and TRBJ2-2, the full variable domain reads KAGVTQTPRYLIKTRGQQVTLSCSPISGHRSVSWYQQTPGQGLQFLFEYFSETQRNKGNFPGRFSGRQFSNSRSEMNVSTLELGDSALYLCASSLWTANTGELFFGEGSRLTVL.

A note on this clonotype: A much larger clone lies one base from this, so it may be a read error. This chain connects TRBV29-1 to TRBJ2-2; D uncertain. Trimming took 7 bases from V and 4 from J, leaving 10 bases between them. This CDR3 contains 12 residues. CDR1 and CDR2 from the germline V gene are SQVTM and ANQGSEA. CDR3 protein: CSAGMSTGELFF. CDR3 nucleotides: TGCAGCGCCGGTATGAGCACCGGGGAGCTGTTTTTT.

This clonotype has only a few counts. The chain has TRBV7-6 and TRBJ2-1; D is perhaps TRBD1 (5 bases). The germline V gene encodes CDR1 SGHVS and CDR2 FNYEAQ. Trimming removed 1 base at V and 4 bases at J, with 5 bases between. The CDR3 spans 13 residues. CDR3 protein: CASSLGQYNEQFF. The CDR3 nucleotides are TGTGCCAGCAGCTTAGGACAGTACAATGAGCAGTTCTTC.

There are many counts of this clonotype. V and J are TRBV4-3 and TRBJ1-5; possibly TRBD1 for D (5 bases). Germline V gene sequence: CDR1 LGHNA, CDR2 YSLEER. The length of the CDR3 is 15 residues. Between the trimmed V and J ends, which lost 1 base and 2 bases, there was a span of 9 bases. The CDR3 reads CASSQGRAGNQPQHF. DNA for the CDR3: TGCGCCAGCAGCCAAGGCAGGGCAGGCAATCAGCCCCAGCATTTT.

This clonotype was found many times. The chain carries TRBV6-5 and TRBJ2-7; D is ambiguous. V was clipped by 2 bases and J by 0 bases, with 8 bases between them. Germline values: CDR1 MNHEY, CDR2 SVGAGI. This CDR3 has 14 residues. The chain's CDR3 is CASSYGSDSYEQYF. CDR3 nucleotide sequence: TGTGCCAGCAGTTACGGTTCTGACTCCTACGAGCAGTACTTC.

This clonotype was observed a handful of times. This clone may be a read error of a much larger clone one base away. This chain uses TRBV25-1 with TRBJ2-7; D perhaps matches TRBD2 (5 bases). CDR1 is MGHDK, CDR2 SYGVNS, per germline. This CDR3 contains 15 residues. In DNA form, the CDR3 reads TGTGCCAGCAGTGCCCTCCCCGGGGAGACCTACGAGCAGAACTTC. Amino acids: CASSALPGETYEQNF.

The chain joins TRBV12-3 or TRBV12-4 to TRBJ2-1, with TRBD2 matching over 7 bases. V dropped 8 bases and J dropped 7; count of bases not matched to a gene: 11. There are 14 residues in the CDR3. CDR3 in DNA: TGTGCCAGCGGTTGGGCGGGGGTAGTTAATGAGCAGTTCTTC. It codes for CASGWAGVVNEQFF.

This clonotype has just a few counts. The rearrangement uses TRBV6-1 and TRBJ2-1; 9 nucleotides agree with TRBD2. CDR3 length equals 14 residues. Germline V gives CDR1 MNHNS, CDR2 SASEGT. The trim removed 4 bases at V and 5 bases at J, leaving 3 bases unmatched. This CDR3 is CASSVSGGDNEQFF. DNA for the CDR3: TGTGCCAGCAGTGTTAGCGGGGGAGACAATGAGCAGTTCTTC.